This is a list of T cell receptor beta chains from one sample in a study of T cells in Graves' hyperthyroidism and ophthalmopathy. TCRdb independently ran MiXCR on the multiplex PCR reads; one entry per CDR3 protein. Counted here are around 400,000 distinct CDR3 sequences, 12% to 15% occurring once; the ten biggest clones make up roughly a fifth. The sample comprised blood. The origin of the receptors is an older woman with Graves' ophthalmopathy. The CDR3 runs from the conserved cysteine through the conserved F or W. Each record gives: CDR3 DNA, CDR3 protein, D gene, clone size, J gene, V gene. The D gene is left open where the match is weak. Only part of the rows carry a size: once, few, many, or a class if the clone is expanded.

TGTGCCAGCAGTCCCTGGACGGACCCGAGCAGTTCACCCCTCCACTTT | CASSPWTDPSSSPLHF | . | . | TRBJ1-6 | TRBV6-1
TGCAGTGTTCTAGTAGCGGGGGAGCTGTTTTTT | CSVLVAGELFF | . | few | TRBJ2-2 | TRBV20-1
TGTGCCAGCAGCGTCGGACAGGGGATCCAGCCCCAGCATTTT | CASSVGQGIQPQHF | TRBD1 | many | TRBJ1-5 | TRBV9
TGTGCCAGCAGCGGGATAGCGGGAACTTCGAACACCGGGGAGCTGTTTTTT | CASSGIAGTSNTGELFF | TRBD2 | . | TRBJ2-2 | TRBV3-1
TGTGCCAGTAGTGGAGGGACTAGCGGGCACCCTAGCACAGATACGCAGTATTTT | CASSGGTSGHPSTDTQYF | TRBD2 | many | TRBJ2-3 | TRBV19
TGTGCCAGCAGTCACTGGGGCACTGAAGCTTTCTTT | CASSHWGTEAFF | . | . | TRBJ1-1 | TRBV27
TGTGCCAGCAGCTTTGACCTTCGGTCTAACACCGGGGAGCTGTTTTTT | CASSFDLRSNTGELFF | . | . | TRBJ2-2 | TRBV7-8
TGTGCCAGCAGCTTTCTCCCCCCCGGCAGCTCGACCGGGGAGCTGTTTTTT | CASSFLPPGSSTGELFF | . | . | TRBJ2-2 | TRBV7-3
TGTGCCAGCAGGGGGGAGGGCAATCAGCCCCAGCATTTT | CASRGEGNQPQHF | . | . | TRBJ1-5 | TRBV12-3/TRBV12-4
TGTGCCACCAGCAGGCCACAGGGGGGTGAGCAGTACTTC | CATSRPQGGEQYF | TRBD1 | few | TRBJ2-7 | TRBV15
TGTGCCAGCAGTCCCATCCGGGGGTTTAACTATGGCTACACCTTC | CASSPIRGFNYGYTF | . | many | TRBJ1-2 | TRBV28
TGTGCCAGCAGCGGGCCCTCCCGAGCGAAAACCGGGGAGCTGTTTTTT | CASSGPSRAKTGELFF | . | few | TRBJ2-2 | TRBV5-4
TGTGCCAGCTCACCAGGCACAGGAGTTAACTATGGCTACACCTTC | CASSPGTGVNYGYTF | . | many | TRBJ1-2 | TRBV18
TGCGCCAGCGCCCTACAGGGAAAGTCCTACGAGCAGTACTTC | CASALQGKSYEQYF | . | . | TRBJ2-7 | TRBV5-1
TGCAGTGCTAGAGACCCGGCGGGACAGAGCACAGATACGCAGTATTTT | CSARDPAGQSTDTQYF | . | few | TRBJ2-3 | TRBV20-1
TGTGCCAGCAGCCCCGCTAGCGGGAGCTGGTACGAGCAGTACTTC | CASSPASGSWYEQYF | TRBD2 | many | TRBJ2-7 | TRBV7-8
TGTGCCATCAGTGAGGGCCAGGGTCCGATGAACACTGAAGCTTTCTTT | CAISEGQGPMNTEAFF | . | many | TRBJ1-1 | TRBV10-3
TGTGCCAGCAGCTTGGAAGGGGGAGAGGTATACAATGAGCAGTTCTTC | CASSLEGGEVYNEQFF | . | many | TRBJ2-1 | TRBV5-6
TGCAGCGTAACTTCGCCTGGACAGGGGACAGATACGCAGTATTTT | CSVTSPGQGTDTQYF | TRBD1 | many | TRBJ2-3 | TRBV29-1
TGTGCCAGCAGCTCTTACACTTACACTGAAGCTTTCTTT | CASSSYTYTEAFF | . | many | TRBJ1-1 | TRBV5-6
TGTGCCAGCGGCTTAGACGGCAATGAGCAGTTCTTC | CASGLDGNEQFF | . | . | TRBJ2-1 | TRBV7-6
TGTGCCAGCAAGTTGACAGCGGGGAATGAGCAGTTCTTC | CASKLTAGNEQFF | TRBD2 | many | TRBJ2-1 | TRBV27
TGTGCCAGCAGCTTGGGACTCGCCCAGAGCACAGATACGCAGTATTTT | CASSLGLAQSTDTQYF | . | many | TRBJ2-3 | TRBV11-2
TGTGCCAGCAGCCACCCATCCGGGACAGGGGCTACAGATACGCAGTATTTT | CASSHPSGTGATDTQYF | TRBD1 | many | TRBJ2-3 | TRBV3-1
TGTGCCAGCTCACGGGGCAGTGCCTCCTACGAGCAGTACTTC | CASSRGSASYEQYF | . | few | TRBJ2-7 | TRBV18
TGTGCCAGCAGAACAGCGAGCACAGATACGCAGTATTTT | CASRTASTDTQYF | . | many | TRBJ2-3 | TRBV11-2
TGCAGTGCTAGAGATCTTCTCCGCATGGAGGACGAGCAGTACTTC | CSARDLLRMEDEQYF | . | few | TRBJ2-7 | TRBV20-1
TGCGCCAGCAGCTTGGCTGTGAGCACTGAAGCTTTCTTT | CASSLAVSTEAFF | . | . | TRBJ1-1 | TRBV5-1
TGTGCCAGCAGTTTAACCCTAGCGCTACAGCAGTTCTTC | CASSLTLALQQFF | . | many | TRBJ2-1 | TRBV28
TGTGCCAGCAGTTTCGGACAGGGGGCTACAGAGACCCAGTACTTC | CASSFGQGATETQYF | TRBD1 | many | TRBJ2-5 | TRBV5-6
TGCAGTGCTAGAGATCCTGGGGCAGGCTACACCTTC | CSARDPGAGYTF | . | many | TRBJ1-2 | TRBV20-1
TGTGCCAGCAGTTCACCGGGGACTCGGTACTTC | CASSSPGTRYF | . | many | TRBJ2-4 | TRBV28
TGCGCCAGCAGCCAAGATGCTAGCGGGAGGACAGATACGCAGTATTTT | CASSQDASGRTDTQYF | TRBD2 | many | TRBJ2-3 | TRBV4-1
TGTGCCAGCAGTGTTCGGGAGGCGGCCACCGGGGAGCTGTTTTTT | CASSVREAATGELFF | TRBD2 | . | TRBJ2-2 | TRBV28
TGTGCCAGCAGCCAGCGACAATCTGAAAAACTGTTTTTT | CASSQRQSEKLFF | . | many | TRBJ1-4 | TRBV3-1
TGTGCCAGCAGCTTAGGGCCCTCGAACACTGAAGCTTTCTTT | CASSLGPSNTEAFF | . | . | TRBJ1-1 | TRBV7-3
TGTGCCAGCGTATCAGGGCCGGGAGATACGCAGTATTTT | CASVSGPGDTQYF | . | few | TRBJ2-3 | TRBV7-9
TGTGCCAGCAGCTTAGGAAGGGTTGGGGCCAACGTCCTGACTTTC | CASSLGRVGANVLTF | . | many | TRBJ2-6 | TRBV7-9
TGCAGTGCTAGAGTCCCGCAGGGGGCGGGAGATACGCAGTATTTT | CSARVPQGAGDTQYF | TRBD1 | many | TRBJ2-3 | TRBV20-1
TGTGCCAGCTCACCCCAGGAGGGGGCCACTGGAGCTTTCTTT | CASSPQEGATGAFF | TRBD1 | . | TRBJ1-1 | TRBV18
TGTGCCAGCAGCTTGGCCCTTTTCGCGAACACTGAAGCTTTCTTT | CASSLALFANTEAFF | . | many | TRBJ1-1 | TRBV7-2
TGTGCCAGCAGTTACGGCCCCGACAGTGGCGAGCAGTACTTC | CASSYGPDSGEQYF | . | once | TRBJ2-7 | TRBV6-5
TGTGCCAGCAGCTTGGGACTAATGGGGGAGACCCAGTACTTC | CASSLGLMGETQYF | . | . | TRBJ2-5 | TRBV5-5
TGCAGCGTGAAGGGATCAAGCTCCTACGAGCAGTACTTC | CSVKGSSSYEQYF | . | . | TRBJ2-7 | TRBV29-1
TGTGCCAGCAGTTTACACCTCTCCTACGAGCAGTACTTC | CASSLHLSYEQYF | . | . | TRBJ2-7 | TRBV6-1
TGTGCCAGTAGTCTTACACGAGGGGCGCGGTCTGGGGCCAACGTCCTGACTTTC | CASSLTRGARSGANVLTF | . | few | TRBJ2-6 | TRBV19
TGTGCCATCAGCCTCCGGGACAAAGATTCACCCCTCCACTTT | CAISLRDKDSPLHF | . | few | TRBJ1-6 | TRBV10-3
TGCGCCAGCAGTCCCCCTGGAGCCGGGGAGCTGTTTTTT | CASSPPGAGELFF | . | . | TRBJ2-2 | TRBV10-1
TGTGCCAGCAGCCAAGACTCGGTCCCCGAGACCCAGTACTTC | CASSQDSVPETQYF | . | many | TRBJ2-5 | TRBV3-1
TGTGCCAGCAGTGAGGACAGGGCACTCTACAATGAGCAGTACTTC | CASSEDRALYNEQYF | TRBD1 | few | TRBJ2-7 | TRBV2